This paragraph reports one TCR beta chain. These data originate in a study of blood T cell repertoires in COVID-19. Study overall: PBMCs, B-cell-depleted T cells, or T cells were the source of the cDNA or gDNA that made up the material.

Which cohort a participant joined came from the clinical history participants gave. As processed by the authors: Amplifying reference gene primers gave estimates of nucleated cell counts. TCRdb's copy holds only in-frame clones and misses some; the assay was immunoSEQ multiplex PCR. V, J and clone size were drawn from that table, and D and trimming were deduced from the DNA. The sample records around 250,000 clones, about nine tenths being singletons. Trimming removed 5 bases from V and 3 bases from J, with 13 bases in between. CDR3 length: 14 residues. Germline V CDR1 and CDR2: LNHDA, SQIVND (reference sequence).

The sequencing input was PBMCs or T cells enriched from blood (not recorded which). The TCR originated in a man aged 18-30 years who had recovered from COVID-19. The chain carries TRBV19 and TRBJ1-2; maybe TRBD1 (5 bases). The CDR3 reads CASSWTDTHYGYTF. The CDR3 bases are TGTGCCAGTAGTTGGACGGACACCCACTATGGCTACACCTTC.